These 8 T cell receptor beta chains originate from one sample sequenced in a study of Graves' ophthalmopathy and Graves' hyperthyroidism. Using RNA transcripts, the TCR beta CDR3 regions were amplified. A first-round RT-PCR used HTBI primers, followed by a second-round multiplex PCR. TCRdb reprocessed the multiplex PCR reads via MiXCR and lists one record per CDR3 protein. The sample has roughly 480,000 distinct CDR3 sequences; roughly 14% are singletons. The specimen was blood. The receptors originated from a woman in her twenties or thirties with Graves' ophthalmopathy.

This chain connects TRBV12-3 or TRBV12-4 to TRBJ2-5; 8 bases are a match to TRBD2. Trimming at V came to 5 bases and at J to 11 bases, leaving 13 bases not matched to a gene. CDR3 length equals 14 residues. The CDR3 DNA is TGTGCCAGCAGTCCTCCGGGGGGGCCCAATGCTCAGTACTTC. Encoded protein: CASSPPGGPNAQYF.

In its sample, this clonotype was seen many times. This sequence joins TRBV2 and TRBJ2-7; 10 bases fit TRBD2. The V gene's germline CDR1 is SNHLY and CDR2 FYNNEI. With V trimmed by 3 bases and J by 6 bases, 8 bases remained unmatched. The CDR3 spans 15 residues. CDR3 sequence: CASSDTPRLAGEQYF. In nucleotides, the CDR3 is TGTGCCAGCAGTGATACCCCACGACTAGCGGGCGAGCAGTACTTC.

This clonotype occurred a few times. The chain joins TRBV12-3 or TRBV12-4 to TRBJ2-6; a weak D match, TRBD2 (5 bases). V was pared by 1 base and J by 1 base, with 17 bases between. This CDR3 is built from 19 residues. The DNA for the CDR3 is TGTGCCAGCAGTTTAGGGGCGGGCAGCCCACGATCTGGGGCCAACGTCCTGACTTTC. Amino acids: CASSLGAGSPRSGANVLTF.

The V and J genes are TRBV28 and TRBJ1-6, with D hard to call. The V end was cut by 6 bases, the J end by 3 bases, with 12 bases between. Per germline, CDR1 MDHEN and CDR2 SYDVKM. The CDR3 runs 15 residues. The CDR3 reads CASRPRTDYNSPLHF. CDR3 sequence (DNA): TGTGCCAGCAGACCCAGGACGGACTATAATTCACCCCTCCACTTT. Full variable domain (missing parts from reference TRBV28 and TRBJ1-6): DVKVTQSSRYLVKRTGEKVFLECVQDMDHENMFWYRQDPGLGLRLIYFSYDVKMKEKGDIPEGYSVSREKKERFSLILESASTNQTSMYLCASRPRTDYNSPLHFGNGTRLTVT.

The table lists this clonotype with many counts. V gene TRBV10-3 combines with J gene TRBJ2-2, with TRBD2 identical over 11 bases. The CDR3 is made up of 16 amino acids. The germline V gene has CDR1 ENHRY and CDR2 SYGVKD. Germline trimming cut 6 bases from V and 2 bases from J; bases unmatched to any gene: 5. The CDR3 sequence: CAISELAGANTGELFF. The DNA for the CDR3 is TGTGCCATCAGCGAACTAGCGGGGGCTAACACCGGGGAGCTGTTTTTT.

This clonotype was recorded at least ten times. V usage is TRBV27 and J usage is TRBJ1-1; no firm D call. This CDR3 comprises 15 residues. V lost 5 bases to trimming and J lost 0 bases, with 13 bases between them. Germline assignment: CDR1 MNHEY and CDR2 SMNVEV (reference sequence). The CDR3 coding sequence is TGTGCCAGCAGTCCCCCAGGCGGGGTGAACACTGAAGCTTTCTTT. This sequence encodes CASSPPGGVNTEAFF.

This clonotype was counted at least ten times. The chain links TRBV6-1 to TRBJ1-1, with 8 bases fitting TRBD1. The V gene's germline CDR1 is MNHNS and CDR2 SASEGT. This CDR3 is 13 amino acids long. V lost 4 bases to trimming and J lost 4 bases; unmatched junction nucleotides: 2. CDR3 region: CASSVQGVTEAFF. Written as DNA, the CDR3 is TGTGCCAGCAGTGTACAGGGGGTCACTGAAGCTTTCTTT.

There are many counts of this clonotype. The chain joins TRBV6-1 to TRBJ2-5, with D possibly matching TRBD2 (7 bases). The CDR3 extends over 15 amino acids. Germline V gene data show CDR1 as MNHNS and CDR2 as SASEGT. Trimming stripped 5 bases from V and 0 bases from J, with 13 bases between. CDR3 amino acids: CASSQGRGYQETQYF. For the CDR3, the DNA is TGTGCCAGCAGTCAGGGGAGGGGGTACCAAGAGACCCAGTACTTC.